The 5 T cell receptor beta chains reported below all come from one sample, sequenced in a study of technical replicates of blood from a few donors. Method: immunoSEQ multiplex PCR; TCRdb's copy keeps in-frame clones and lacks some. The table has approximately 75,000 clones, around 97% seen once; the top ten hold under 0.3%. Material for sequencing was T cells isolated from PBMCs. Every receptor here comes from a human donor in good health.

This sequence joins TRBV6-5 and TRBJ1-1; D gene ambiguous. Germline CDR1 reads MNHEY; CDR2 reads SVGAGI. Trimming stripped 10 bases from V and 3 bases from J, with 18 bases between. This CDR3 is 14 amino acids long. The CDR3: CATNPTGSYTEAFF. The CDR3 nucleotides read TGTGCCACAAACCCCACTGGGAGCTACACTGAAGCTTTCTTT.

The rearrangement links TRBV27 to TRBJ2-7; 9 positions agree with TRBD1. Germline assignment: CDR1 MNHEY and CDR2 SMNVEV (reference sequence). Losses at the gene ends were 8 bases for V and 1 base for J; bases not matched to a gene: 12. The CDR3 consists of 16 residues. The CDR3 sequence: CASQPGVGTGSYEQYF. CDR3 bases: TGTGCCAGCCAGCCGGGTGTTGGGACAGGGTCCTACGAGCAGTACTTC.

This rearrangement joins TRBV30 to TRBJ1-5, with D perhaps matching TRBD1 (6 bases). Per germline, CDR1 GTSNPN and CDR2 SVGIG (reference sequence). The CDR3 covers 13 residues. With 3 bases removed from V and 4 bases from J, the gap between germline ends came to 10 bases. This chain's CDR3 is CAWRAGENQPQHF. The CDR3 DNA sequence: TGTGCCTGGAGGGCAGGGGAAAATCAGCCCCAGCATTTT.

This clone showed up just once. This CDR3 is CASSPPRLDTGELFF. The CDR3 region has the DNA TGTGCCAGCAGCCCCCCCAGGCTGGACACCGGGGAGCTGTTTTTT. The chain carries TRBV6-6 and TRBJ2-2; D unclear. CDR1 is MNHNY and CDR2 is SVGAGI in the germline V gene (reference sequence). The CDR3 has 15 amino acids. V lost 6 bases and J 3 bases, leaving 14 bases between the germline ends.

The J gene is TRBJ1-2, the V gene TRBV11-3; 10 bases are a match to TRBD1. Germline trimming cut 6 bases from V and 4 bases from J; bases unmatched to any gene: 2. Germline V gives CDR1 SGHNT, CDR2 YENEEA. This CDR3 comprises 13 residues. CDR3 nucleotides: TGTGCCAGCAGGGACAGGGGGAGCTATGGCTACACCTTC. It is translated as CASRDRGSYGYTF.